The entry that follows covers one T cell receptor (beta chain) sequence. The table came from immunoSEQ multiplex PCR; TCRdb's copy has only in-frame clones and leaves some out. The repertoire consists of 200,000 to 250,000 clones, with around 84% occurring once and the leading ten covering about 1%. This CDR3 is 19 amino acids long. V trimming: 5 bases; J trimming: 2 bases; junction bases outside the gene matches: 10. Germline CDR1 and CDR2: SGHVS and FNYEAQ. These data are taken from a study of blood T cell repertoires in COVID-19. Study as a whole: The United States, Italy and Spain provided the acute and convalescent COVID-19 samples. Nucleic acid was either cDNA or gDNA, and it came from T cells, B-cell-depleted T cells, or PBMCs.

Input material: peripheral blood. The chain links TRBV7-6 to TRBJ2-2; TRBD2 matches 14 bases. The receptor's source is a man in his forties or fifties with acute or convalescent COVID-19. Here the CDR3 DNA reads TGTGCCAGCAGCCCCCGGGGACTAGCGGGGGTCCCCAACACCGGGGAGCTGTTTTTT. Its protein is CASSPRGLAGVPNTGELFF.